This section outlines one T cell receptor beta chain sequence together with its context. The data were obtained in a study of blood T cell repertoires in COVID-19. Turning to the study itself: The analysed material was cDNA or gDNA that came from T cells, B-cell-depleted T cells, or PBMCs.

Under the authors' procedure: Nucleated cell counts were estimated from reference gene primer amplification. Using immunoSEQ multiplex PCR, the repertoire was profiled, and TCRdb retains in-frame clones only, with some absent. The V and J calls and the clone size are those of that table, but D and trimming were determined from the DNA. The sample lists 200,000 to 250,000 clones, more than 75% occurring once. The CDR3 loop spans 15 amino acids. Trimming cost V 3 bases and J 0 bases, with 12 bases left between them. Germline CDR1 is SGHNT and CDR2 is YYREEE (reference sequence). The chain combines TRBV5-4 with TRBJ1-1; D possibly corresponds to TRBD1 (5 bases). Sequencing was carried out using peripheral blood. This receptor was obtained from a human donor in a cohort sampled during active COVID-19. Here the CDR3 reads CASSWGEGMNTEAFF. The CDR3 DNA reads as TGTGCCAGCAGCTGGGGGGAGGGCATGAACACTGAAGCTTTCTTT.